The sequence of this T cell receptor (beta chain) was determined in a study of blood T cell repertoires in COVID-19. Measured with immunoSEQ multiplex PCR; TCRdb has only the in-frame clones, and not every one. Among about 240,000 clones listed, 82% were seen once. Per germline, CDR1 SGHTA and CDR2 FQGTGA. V was trimmed by 5 bases and J by 6 bases, leaving 18 bases between them. This CDR3 contains 15 residues. This receptor was obtained from an older woman with active or convalescent COVID-19. Sequences were obtained from peripheral blood. The chain links TRBV7-3 to TRBJ2-3; TRBD2 is a possible D gene (6 bases). DNA for the CDR3: TGTGCCAGCAGCCCGACGGGCGGGGCACAGGATACGCAGTATTTT. It specifies CASSPTGGAQDTQYF.